The 9 T cell receptor beta chains given below trace back to one sample, sequenced in a study of T cell responses to AZD1222 COVID-19 vaccine. TCRdb keeps only in-frame clones here, not all; method: immunoSEQ multiplex PCR. The sample lists about 180,000 clones, around nine tenths occurring once. Sequenced material: peripheral blood, taken on day 0 of AZD1222 vaccination. The receptors derive from an adult in good health.

V is TRBV27 and J is TRBJ2-5; TRBD1 or TRBD2 may be the D gene (5 bases each). Germline lookup yields CDR1 MNHEY and CDR2 SMNVEV (reference sequence). This CDR3 is built from 12 residues. Trimming pared 5 bases from V and 6 bases from J, leaving 10 bases between. The CDR3 loop reads CASSEGQKTQYF. The DNA of the CDR3 is TGTGCCAGCAGTGAGGGGCAGAAGACCCAGTACTTC.

The genes are TRBV30 and TRBJ1-2, with 10 nucleotides matching TRBD1. The CDR3 has 14 residues. J was trimmed by 1 base and V by 4 bases; bases with no gene match: 3. From germline, CDR1 is GTSNPN and CDR2 SVGIG (reference sequence). The CDR3 region is CAWKRDRGNYGYTF. The CDR3 DNA is TGTGCCTGGAAAAGGGACAGGGGTAACTATGGCTACACCTTC.

This clone has a single count. The chain couples TRBV10-2 to TRBJ1-1; 7 bases map to TRBD1. This CDR3 contains 17 residues. Trimming cost V 0 bases and J 5 bases; bases outside gene matches: 12. Per germline, CDR1 WSHSY and CDR2 SAAADI. The CDR3: CASSESLDWAGGTEAFF. The CDR3 DNA reads as TGCGCCAGCAGTGAGTCGCTGGATTGGGCAGGGGGAACTGAAGCTTTCTTT.

The chain combines TRBV3-1 (or the pseudogene TRBV3-2) with TRBJ1-2; D not certain. With 0 bases removed from V and 8 bases from J, the gap between germline ends came to 13 bases. The CDR3 runs to 14 residues. Germline values: CDR1 LGHDT, CDR2 YNNKEL (reference sequence). Written as DNA, the CDR3 is TGTGCCAGCAGCCAAGATGTGGGGTCGGGAGGCTACACCTTC. This sequence encodes CASSQDVGSGGYTF.

The chain combines TRBV28 with TRBJ2-2, with a tentative D call TRBD1 (7 bases). The ends were cut back, 9 bases at V and 5 bases at J, with 13 bases in the middle. From germline, CDR1 is MDHEN and CDR2 SYDVKM. CDR3 length equals 13 residues. In DNA form, the CDR3 reads TGTGCCAGTACGGAGGGGGCTACCGGGGAGCTGTTTTTT. It specifies CASTEGATGELFF.

The rearrangement joins TRBV7-3 to TRBJ2-1; weak D call: TRBD2 (5 bases). Germline loops: CDR1 SGHTA, CDR2 FQGTGA. Trimming removed 5 bases from V and 0 bases from J, with 11 bases in between. The CDR3 length is 15 residues. CDR3 region: CASSTGLGSYNEQFF. The DNA for the CDR3 is TGTGCCAGCAGCACGGGGTTAGGCTCCTACAATGAGCAGTTCTTC.

V and J are TRBV7-3 and TRBJ2-1; 8 nucleotides match TRBD2. CDR1 and CDR2 from the germline V gene are SGHTA and FQGTGA. Losses at the gene ends were 5 bases for V and 2 bases for J; bases not matched to a gene: 5. The CDR3 consists of 15 residues. This CDR3 is CASSPTSAAYNEQFF. DNA of the CDR3: TGTGCCAGCAGCCCGACTAGCGCCGCCTACAATGAGCAGTTCTTC.

The chain is built from TRBV5-6 and TRBJ2-1; TRBD2 agrees at 9 bases. There are 16 residues in the CDR3. V was pared by 0 bases and J by 4 bases, with 5 bases of the junction left unmatched. Germline CDR1 reads SGHDT; CDR2 reads YYEEEE. The CDR3 loop reads CASSLGGLADYNEQFF. DNA of the CDR3: TGTGCCAGCAGCTTGGGGGGACTAGCTGATTACAATGAGCAGTTCTTC.

The chain employs TRBV5-4 and TRBJ1-4, with D possibly being TRBD1 (5 bases). Trimming cost V 3 bases and J 7 bases, with 13 bases left between them. The length of the CDR3 is 14 residues. Germline-derived CDR1 and CDR2 are SGHNT and YYREEE (reference sequence). CDR3: CASSSGTRVEKLFF. The CDR3 DNA is TGTGCCAGCAGCTCCGGGACCCGGGTTGAAAAACTGTTTTTT.